Sequencing of this T cell receptor (beta chain) was carried out in a study of CXCR3-negative and CXCR3-positive naive CD8 T cells. Study results and limitations: Cryopreservation partially decreased CXCR3 expression, and most assays used fresh PBMCs. Naive CXCR3-negative cells resembled naive CXCR3-positive cells in TRBV-TRBJ usage; memory cells differed. Memory CD8+ cells showed much lower diversity, while both naive subsets were comparably high.

Triplicate sorts, hundreds of thousands of cells apiece, were made for each CD8+ T cell subset. Libraries were UMI-labeled 5' RACE TRB cDNA. For each CDR3 protein, TCRdb gives one entry from its re-call of the 5' RACE reads, without DNA. Its listing shows roughly 40,000 distinct CDR3 sequences. About this clonotype itself: Its antigen is not known.

The TCR originated in a human donor in good health. Some clones in this sample may be carry-over from other donors' samples. Sample: memory CD8+ T cells from blood.

Here the CDR3 reads CASSQNLGAYNEQFF. The chain uses TRBV4-3 and TRBJ2-1; TCRdb reports TRBD2, a call that lacks DNA to check it against. Germline V gene sequence: CDR1 LGHNA, CDR2 YSLEER. This CDR3 is built from 15 residues.